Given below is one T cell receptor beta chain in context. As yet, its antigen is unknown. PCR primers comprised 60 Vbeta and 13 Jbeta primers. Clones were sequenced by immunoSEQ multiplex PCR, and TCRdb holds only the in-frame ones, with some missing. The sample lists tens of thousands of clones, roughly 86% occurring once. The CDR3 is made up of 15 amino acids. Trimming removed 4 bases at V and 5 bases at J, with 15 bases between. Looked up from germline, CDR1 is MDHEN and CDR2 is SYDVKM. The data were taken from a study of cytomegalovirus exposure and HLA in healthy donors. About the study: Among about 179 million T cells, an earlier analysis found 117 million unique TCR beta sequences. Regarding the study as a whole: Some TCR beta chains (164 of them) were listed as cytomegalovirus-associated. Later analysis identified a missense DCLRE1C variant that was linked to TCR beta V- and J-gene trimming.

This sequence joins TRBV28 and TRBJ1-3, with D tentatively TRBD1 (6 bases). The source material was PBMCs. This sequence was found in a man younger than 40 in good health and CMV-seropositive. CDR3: CASSSLTGKRNTIYF. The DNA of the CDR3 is TGTGCCAGCAGTTCCCTTACAGGGAAGAGAAACACCATATATTTT.